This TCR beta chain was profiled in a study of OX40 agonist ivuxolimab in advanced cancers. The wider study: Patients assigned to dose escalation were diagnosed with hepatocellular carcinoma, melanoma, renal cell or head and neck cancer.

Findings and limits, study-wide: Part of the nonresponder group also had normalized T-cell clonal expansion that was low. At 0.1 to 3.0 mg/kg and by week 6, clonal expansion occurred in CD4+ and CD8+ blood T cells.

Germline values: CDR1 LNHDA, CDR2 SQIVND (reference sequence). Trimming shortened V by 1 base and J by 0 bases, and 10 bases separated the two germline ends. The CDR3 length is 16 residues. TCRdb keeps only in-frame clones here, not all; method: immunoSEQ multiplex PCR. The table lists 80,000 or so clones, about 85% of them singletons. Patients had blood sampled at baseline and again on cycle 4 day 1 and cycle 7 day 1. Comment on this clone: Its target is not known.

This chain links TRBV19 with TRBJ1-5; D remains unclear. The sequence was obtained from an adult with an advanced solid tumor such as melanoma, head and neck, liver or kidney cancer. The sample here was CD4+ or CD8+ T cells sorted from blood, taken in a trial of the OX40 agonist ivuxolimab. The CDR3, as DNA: TGTGCCAGTAGTATAGTTTGGCAGCTTAGCAATCAGCCCCAGCATTTT. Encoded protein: CASSIVWQLSNQPQHF.